The 18 T cell receptor beta chains in this list originate from one sample, sequenced in a study of blood T cell repertoires in COVID-19. Repertoires were generated with immunoSEQ multiplex PCR, while TCRdb's copy carries only in-frame clones and drops some. The data show approximately 100,000 clones, with 80% to 90% seen just once and roughly 11% held by the top ten. Sample: peripheral blood. The receptors were gathered from a woman between 25 and 40 years old with acute or convalescent COVID-19.

The chain has TRBV29-1 and TRBJ2-4; D is perhaps TRBD1 (8 bases). This CDR3 region has 13 residues. Germline assignment: CDR1 SQVTM and CDR2 ANQGSEA. Trimming removed 6 bases at V and 5 bases at J, with 14 bases between. The CDR3 nucleotides read TGCAGCGTGGACAGGGAGGGTGAAAACATTCAGTACTTC. This encodes CSVDREGENIQYF.

The V gene is TRBV7-9, the J gene TRBJ2-3, with 8 bases identical to TRBD1. Germline-derived CDR1 and CDR2 are SEHNR and FQNEAQ (reference sequence). The CDR3 is 15 residues long. V shed 5 bases, J shed 0 bases, and the junction held 4 bases outside the gene matches. The chain's CDR3 is CASSTHRGSTDTQYF. The CDR3 DNA reads as TGTGCCAGCAGCACCCACAGGGGGAGCACAGATACGCAGTATTTT.

The V gene is TRBV24-1, the J gene TRBJ2-5; TRBD2 might be the D (5 bases). Trimming shortened V by 0 bases and J by 3 bases, and 7 bases separated the two germline ends. The CDR3 extends over 14 amino acids. Per the germline V gene, CDR1 is KGHDR and CDR2 is SFDVKD. The DNA for the CDR3 is TGTGCCACCAGTGATTTGCAAGCGGAAGAGACCCAGTACTTC. Residues: CATSDLQAEETQYF.

This clone has only one observation. This CDR3 is CASSLTAANEKLFF. CDR3 DNA: TGCGCCAGCAGCTTGACAGCGGCTAATGAAAAACTGTTTTTT. This chain links TRBV5-1 with TRBJ1-4; no clear D. This CDR3 has 14 residues. Germline-derived CDR1 and CDR2 are SGHRS and YFSETQ. Trimming took off 1 base at V and 3 bases at J, with 7 bases between the two ends.

This clone was seen just once. The V gene is TRBV3-1 (or the pseudogene TRBV3-2), the J gene TRBJ1-1, with unresolved D. Trimming shortened V by 4 bases and J by 12 bases, and 18 bases separated the two germline ends. Germline CDR1 and CDR2: LGHDT and YNNKEL (reference sequence). The CDR3 is 13 residues long. The chain's CDR3 is CASSPIMEGGTFF. DNA for the CDR3: TGTGCCAGCAGCCCGATAATGGAGGGCGGAACTTTCTTT.

The chain has TRBV5-4 and TRBJ2-7, with 10 bases that match TRBD1. The CDR3 has 15 amino acids. With 4 bases clipped from V and 2 bases from J, the junction kept 6 bases outside the gene matches. Germline assignment: CDR1 SGHNT and CDR2 YYREEE (reference sequence). This CDR3 reads CASSAGTGEAYEQYF. The CDR3 bases are TGTGCCAGCAGCGCCGGGACAGGGGAAGCCTACGAGCAGTACTTC. Full variable domain (rest looked up from reference TRBV5-4 and TRBJ2-7): ETGVTQSPTHLIKTRGQQVTLRCSSQSGHNTVSWYQQALGQGPQFIFQYYREEENGRGNFPPRFSGLQFPNYSSELNVNALELDDSALYLCASSAGTGEAYEQYFGPGTRLTVT.

The chain is built from TRBV3-1 (or the pseudogene TRBV3-2) and TRBJ2-3, with D perhaps matching TRBD2 (7 bases). This CDR3 region has 15 residues. V was pared by 2 bases and J by 2 bases, with 11 bases between. Germline CDR1 and CDR2: LGHDT and YNNKEL (reference sequence). The CDR3: CASSQWGGHTDTQYF. The CDR3 DNA reads as TGTGCCAGCAGCCAATGGGGGGGCCACACAGATACGCAGTATTTT.

The J gene is TRBJ1-2, the V gene TRBV29-1; weak D call: TRBD1 (6 bases). Germline CDR1 is SQVTM and CDR2 is ANQGSEA. Trimming took off 4 bases at V and 1 base at J, with 16 bases between the two ends. The CDR3 runs to 15 residues. The chain's CDR3 is CSVVIGGRGNYGYTF. CDR3 DNA sequence: TGCAGCGTTGTCATAGGGGGGAGGGGTAACTATGGCTACACCTTC.

This chain connects TRBV18 to TRBJ1-1, with 8 bases fitting TRBD1. CDR3 length: 14 residues. V shed 3 bases and J 1 base; nucleotides not matched to a gene: 1. Germline V gene lookup returns CDR1 KGHSH and CDR2 LQKENI. Here the CDR3 reads CASSPTGENTEAFF. The CDR3, as DNA: TGTGCCAGCTCACCGACAGGGGAGAACACTGAAGCTTTCTTT.

The rearrangement joins TRBV3-1 (or the pseudogene TRBV3-2) to TRBJ2-2, with D possibly matching TRBD2 (5 bases). V dropped 4 bases and J dropped 3 bases, with 12 bases sitting between them. CDR3 length: 15 amino acids. In germline, CDR1 is LGHDT, CDR2 YNNKEL (reference sequence). The CDR3 is CASSPRGGHTGELFF. The CDR3 DNA follows: TGTGCCAGCAGCCCAAGAGGCGGGCACACCGGGGAGCTGTTTTTT.

The chain couples TRBV10-2 to TRBJ2-1, with D tentatively TRBD1 (5 bases). CDR3 size: 13 residues. Trimming took off 6 bases at V and 1 base at J, with 7 bases between the two ends. The V gene's germline CDR1 is WSHSY and CDR2 SAAADI. CDR3 sequence: CASSQGSYNEQFF. The DNA of the CDR3 is TGCGCCAGCAGCCAGGGATCCTACAATGAGCAGTTCTTC.

This chain uses TRBV9 with TRBJ2-4; D gene unclear. CDR3 length equals 14 residues. Trimming shortened V by 10 bases and J by 0 bases, and 14 bases separated the two germline ends. The germline gives CDR1 SGDLS, CDR2 YYNGEE. CDR3 amino acids: CACLVGIAKNIQYF. CDR3 nucleotides: TGTGCCTGCCTAGTAGGAATAGCCAAAAACATTCAGTACTTC.

The rearrangement joins TRBV27 to TRBJ2-7; 7 bases map to TRBD1. Germline loops: CDR1 MNHEY, CDR2 SMNVEV (reference sequence). The CDR3 has 15 amino acids. Losses at the gene ends were 5 bases for V and 2 bases for J; bases not matched to a gene: 9. The CDR3 region is CASSQPGQPTYEQYF. The CDR3 region has the DNA TGTGCCAGCAGTCAGCCGGGACAGCCTACCTACGAGCAGTACTTC.

V usage is TRBV18 and J usage is TRBJ1-4; D gene unclear. V lost 0 bases, J lost 8 bases, and 10 bases lay in between. The CDR3 sequence is 14 residues long. CDR1 and CDR2 (germline): KGHSH, LQKENI. The CDR3: CASSPPGAREKLFF. The DNA for the CDR3 is TGTGCCAGCTCACCACCGGGAGCACGGGAAAAACTGTTTTTT.

This clone came up once. This sequence joins TRBV5-1 and TRBJ1-2; D gene ambiguous. The germline V gene has CDR1 SGHRS and CDR2 YFSETQ. Trimming took 4 bases from V and 7 from J, leaving 11 bases between them. This CDR3 has 12 residues. The CDR3 DNA reads as TGCGCCAGCAGCCCCGGTACTGGTGGCTACACCTTC. Protein sequence: CASSPGTGGYTF.

This sequence joins TRBV5-6 and TRBJ2-7; 9 bases line up with TRBD1. Germline V CDR1 and CDR2: SGHDT, YYEEEE. The ends lost 3 bases at V and 11 bases at J; junction bases unmatched: 6. The CDR3 is 12 residues long. The CDR3 nucleotides read TGTGCCAGCAGCTCACACCGGGACAGGGAGTACTTC. Translated, it gives CASSSHRDREYF.

The chain has TRBV27 and TRBJ1-5, with 7 positions matching TRBD1. With 5 bases clipped from V and 0 bases from J, the junction kept 1 base outside the gene matches. The CDR3 totals 14 residues. Per germline, CDR1 MNHEY and CDR2 SMNVEV (reference sequence). CDR3 nucleotides: TGTGCCAGCAGTGACAGGGATAGCAATCAGCCCCAGCATTTT. It is translated as CASSDRDSNQPQHF.

V and J are TRBV28 and TRBJ1-2; D remains ambiguous. Deletions cut 8 bases from V and 4 bases from J, with 17 bases between. Germline V gene data show CDR1 as MDHEN and CDR2 as SYDVKM. The CDR3 contains 14 residues. The chain's CDR3 is CASLGSSTGYGYTF. CDR3 DNA: TGTGCCAGCTTGGGGAGTTCCACGGGCTATGGCTACACCTTC.